This is a list of T cell receptor beta chains from one sample in a study of identical twins. TCRdb re-derived calls from the 5' RACE reads in MiXCR, one entry per CDR3 protein. This sample yields under 300,000 distinct CDR3 sequences, of which roughly 13% are seen a single time; about 4.1% belongs to the top ten. A further study also used this sample, focusing on yellow fever vaccine responses in identical twins.

Sequenced input: memory (CD45RO+) T cells sorted from blood. All receptors derive from a woman younger than 30 in good health. Both conserved end residues are part of each CDR3. D genes are given only for firm matches. Some rows mark clone size as missing; the rest say once, few, many or name a class of expanded clone.

abundance	j_gene	v_gene	d_gene	CDR3aa	CDR3nt
few	TRBJ2-7	TRBV12-3/TRBV12-4	-	CASSSPGRGRRSYEQYF	TGTGCCAGCAGTTCGCCGGGGCGGGGCCGCCGCTCCTACGAGCAGTACTTC
medium-sized	TRBJ2-1	TRBV28	TRBD2	CASKKGERESDEQFF	TGTGCCAGCAAGAAGGGGGAGCGGGAGAGTGATGAGCAGTTCTTC
many	TRBJ2-1	TRBV29-1	-	CSVVDSVTLNEQFF	TGCAGCGTTGTCGACTCGGTTACTTTGAATGAGCAGTTCTTC
few	TRBJ2-2	TRBV6-1	-	CASKFDSGNTGELFF	TGTGCCAGCAAATTCGACAGCGGAAACACCGGGGAGCTGTTTTTT
-	TRBJ1-4	TRBV3-1	TRBD1	CASSPGQGPTNEKLFF	TGTGCCAGCAGCCCCGGACAGGGCCCAACTAATGAAAAACTGTTTTTT
many	TRBJ2-7	TRBV20-1	-	CSAPGSTYEQYF	TGCAGTGCTCCGGGAAGCACCTACGAGCAGTACTTC
few	TRBJ2-1	TRBV20-1	-	CSARDLTGANEQFF	TGCAGTGCTAGAGATCTAACAGGCGCCAATGAGCAGTTCTTC
-	TRBJ2-7	TRBV18	-	CASSPSLKGGGGHQYF	TGTGCCAGCTCACCCTCCCTTAAGGGGGGAGGGGGGCATCAGTACTTC
many	TRBJ1-2	TRBV5-6	-	CASSSGYTAAGYTF	TGTGCCAGCAGCAGCGGTTACACAGCGGCGGGCTACACCTTC
-	TRBJ2-3	TRBV5-6	-	CASSVGLFGTDTQYF	TGTGCCAGCAGCGTAGGGCTCTTCGGCACAGATACGCAGTATTTT
few	TRBJ2-1	TRBV20-1	TRBD2	CSALGLAGIEQFF	TGCAGTGCTTTAGGACTAGCGGGAATCGAGCAGTTCTTC
many	TRBJ2-1	TRBV25-1	TRBD2	CASSDGLDYNEQFF	TGTGCCAGCAGTGACGGACTAGACTACAATGAGCAGTTCTTC
few	TRBJ2-3	TRBV10-1	-	CASSDASTDTQYF	TGCGCCAGCAGTGATGCCAGTACAGATACGCAGTATTTT
-	TRBJ2-5	TRBV5-1	-	CASSLDGGDRTQYF	TGCGCCAGCAGCTTGGATGGGGGGGACAGGACCCAGTACTTC
-	TRBJ1-2	TRBV28	-	CASSSLNYGYTF	TGTGCCAGCAGCAGTCTGAACTATGGCTACACCTTC
few	TRBJ2-7	TRBV29-1	TRBD1	CSATGQGLREQYF	TGCAGCGCGACGGGACAGGGTCTTCGCGAGCAGTACTTC
many	TRBJ1-6	TRBV4-1	-	CASSGLHDGNSPLHF	TGCGCCAGCAGCGGGCTCCACGATGGTAATTCACCCCTCCACTTT
many	TRBJ1-2	TRBV29-1	-	CSVGENYGYTF	TGCAGCGTTGGAGAAAACTATGGCTACACCTTC
-	TRBJ1-2	TRBV9	TRBD1	CASSATGGAGGYTF	TGTGCCAGCAGCGCGACAGGGGGCGCGGGTGGCTACACCTTC
-	TRBJ2-7	TRBV27	-	CASSYRESSYEQYF	TGTGCCAGCAGTTACAGGGAGAGCTCCTACGAGCAGTACTTC
-	TRBJ1-5	TRBV20-1	TRBD1	CSANPGTGGQPQHF	TGCAGTGCTAACCCCGGGACAGGGGGTCAGCCCCAGCATTTT
-	TRBJ1-5	TRBV27	TRBD1	CASSPMDRGEGQPQHF	TGTGCCAGCAGCCCGATGGACAGGGGTGAGGGTCAGCCCCAGCATTTT
few	TRBJ2-1	TRBV5-1	TRBD2	CASSLGPGTIYNEQFF	TGCGCCAGCAGCTTGGGTCCCGGGACTATTTACAATGAGCAGTTCTTC
few	TRBJ2-1	TRBV20-1	-	CSADGAGRQQSNEQFF	TGCAGTGCTGACGGGGCAGGGCGCCAGCAGTCGAATGAGCAGTTCTTC
few	TRBJ2-1	TRBV2	TRBD1	CATGDRGQKNEQFF	TGTGCCACAGGGGACAGGGGGCAAAAGAACGAGCAGTTCTTC
-	TRBJ2-3	TRBV7-3	-	CASSLRSGTDTQYF	TGTGCCAGCAGCTTAAGGTCTGGCACAGATACGCAGTATTTT
-	TRBJ2-3	TRBV20-1	-	CSASRGVGLSTDTQYF	TGCAGTGCTAGCCGGGGAGTAGGCCTTAGTACAGATACGCAGTATTTT